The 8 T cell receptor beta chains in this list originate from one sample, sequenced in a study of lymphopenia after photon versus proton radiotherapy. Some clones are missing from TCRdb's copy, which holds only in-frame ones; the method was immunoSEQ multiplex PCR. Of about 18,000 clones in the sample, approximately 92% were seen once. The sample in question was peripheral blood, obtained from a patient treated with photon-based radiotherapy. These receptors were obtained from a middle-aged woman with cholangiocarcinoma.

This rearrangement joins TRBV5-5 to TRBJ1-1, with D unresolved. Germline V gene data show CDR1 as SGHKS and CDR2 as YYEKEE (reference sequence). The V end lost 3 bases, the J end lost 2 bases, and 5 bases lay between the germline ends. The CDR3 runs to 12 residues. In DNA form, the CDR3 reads TGTGCCAGCAGCTGGGGAAACACTGAAGCTTTCTTT. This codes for CASSWGNTEAFF.

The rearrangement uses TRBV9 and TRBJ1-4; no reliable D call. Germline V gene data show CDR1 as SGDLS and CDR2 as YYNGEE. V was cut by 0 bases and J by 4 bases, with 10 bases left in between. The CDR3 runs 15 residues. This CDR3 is CASSVGGRDNEKLFF. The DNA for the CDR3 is TGTGCCAGCAGCGTAGGGGGTAGGGATAATGAAAAACTGTTTTTT.

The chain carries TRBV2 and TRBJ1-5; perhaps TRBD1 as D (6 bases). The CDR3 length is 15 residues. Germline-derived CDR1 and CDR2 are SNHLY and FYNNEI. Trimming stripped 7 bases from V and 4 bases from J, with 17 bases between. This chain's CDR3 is CASTLRAGANQPQHF. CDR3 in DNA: TGTGCCAGCACCCTACGGGCAGGGGCGAATCAGCCCCAGCATTTT. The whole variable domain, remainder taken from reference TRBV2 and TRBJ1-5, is EPEVTQTPSHQVTQMGQEVILRCVPISNHLYFYWYRQILGQKVEFLVSFYNNEISEKSEIFDDQFSVERPDGSNFTLKIRSTKLEDSAMYFCASTLRAGANQPQHFGDGTRLSIL.

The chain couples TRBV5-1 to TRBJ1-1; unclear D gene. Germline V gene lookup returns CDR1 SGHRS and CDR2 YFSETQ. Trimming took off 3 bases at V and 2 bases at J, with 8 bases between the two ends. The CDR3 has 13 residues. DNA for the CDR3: TGCGCCAGCAGCTCTGGACCTAACACTGAAGCTTTCTTT. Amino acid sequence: CASSSGPNTEAFF.

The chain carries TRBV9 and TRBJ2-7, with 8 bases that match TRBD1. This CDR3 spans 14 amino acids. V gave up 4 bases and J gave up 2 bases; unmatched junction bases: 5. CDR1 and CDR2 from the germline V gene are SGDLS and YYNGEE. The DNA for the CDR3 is TGTGCCAGCAGCCCCTGGACAGGGCCCTACGAGCAGTACTTC. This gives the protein CASSPWTGPYEQYF. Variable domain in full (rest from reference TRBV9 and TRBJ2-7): DSGVTQTPKHLITATGQRVTLRCSPRSGDLSVYWYQQSLDQGLQFLIQYYNGEERAKGNILERFSAQQFPDLHSELNLSSLELGDSALYFCASSPWTGPYEQYFGPGTRLTVT.

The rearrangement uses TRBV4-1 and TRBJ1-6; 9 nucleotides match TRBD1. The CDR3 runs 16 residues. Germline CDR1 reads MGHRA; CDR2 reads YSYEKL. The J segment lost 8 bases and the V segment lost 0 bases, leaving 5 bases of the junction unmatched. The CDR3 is CASSQDRDRVDSPLHF. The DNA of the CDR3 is TGCGCCAGCAGCCAAGATCGGGACAGGGTGGATTCACCCCTCCACTTT.

This CDR3 is CASSQALPGQGTSTNEKLFF. The CDR3 DNA reads TGTGCCAGCAGCCAGGCCCTTCCGGGACAGGGGACATCAACTAATGAAAAACTGTTTTTT. The V gene is TRBV4-2, the J gene TRBJ1-4; 10 bases are shared with TRBD1. J gave up 0 bases and V 3 bases, and 13 bases lay outside the gene matches. Germline CDR1 is LGHNA and CDR2 is YNFKEQ. This CDR3 is built from 20 residues.

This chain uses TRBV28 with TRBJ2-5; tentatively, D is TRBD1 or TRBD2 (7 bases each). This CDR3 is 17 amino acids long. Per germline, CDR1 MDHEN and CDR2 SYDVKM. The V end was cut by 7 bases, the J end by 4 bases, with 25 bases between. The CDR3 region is CASTRPGRGQLGETQYF. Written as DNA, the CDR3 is TGTGCCAGCACCCGACCTGGGAGGGGACAGCTAGGAGAGACCCAGTACTTC.